The 2 T cell receptor beta chains in this list originate from one sample, sequenced in a study of neurological immune-mediated disorders. TCRdb re-derived calls from the 5' RACE reads in MiXCR, one entry per CDR3 protein. Of around 62,000 distinct CDR3 sequences in the sample, approximately 3.7% are singletons; the top ten hold roughly 2.7%. The source material was PBMCs. All receptors come from a man aged 50-59 years with multiple sclerosis.

This clonotype was counted only a few times. This sequence joins TRBV20-1 and TRBJ2-3; D not resolved. This CDR3 region has 15 residues. The germline V and J ends were trimmed by 5 bases and 2 bases, with 17 bases remaining between them. Germline CDR1 is DFQATT and CDR2 is SNEGSKA (reference sequence). CDR3 loop: CSAGAAHKNTDTQYF. CDR3 in DNA: TGCAGTGCTGGTGCTGCTCACAAAAACACAGATACGCAGTATTTT.

This clonotype has at least ten counts. The conserved phenylalanine or tryptophan normally closing the CDR3 is absent here, so this likely arose from a read error. The DNA is left out, because the CDR3 cannot be placed on it with certainty; the CDR3 is given as TCRdb lists it. The chain joins TRBV6-6 to TRBJ1-2; the table's D call of TRBD1 was not tested on the DNA. The germline CDR1 and CDR2 sequences are MNHNY and SVGAGI (reference sequence). The CDR3 is 15 residues long, ends included. CDR3 protein: CASSSPTGDRITIRI.